These T cell receptor beta chains were read from a single sample in a study of blood T cell repertoires in COVID-19. Assay: immunoSEQ multiplex PCR; the TCRdb copy retains only in-frame clones and omits some. The sample records under 150,000 clones, about four fifths being singletons. The sample comprised peripheral blood. The receptors come from a woman in her thirties or forties with acute or convalescent COVID-19. Each CDR3 is given with its conserved first and last residue. D genes are given only for firm matches. Part of the rows lack a size; the others show once, few, many or a class for expanded clones.

j_gene: TRBJ2-7
d_gene: NA
abundance: NA
v_gene: TRBV6-5
CDR3aa: CASSRTVTYEQYF
CDR3nt: TGTGCCAGCAGTCGGACAGTTACCTACGAGCAGTACTTC

j_gene: TRBJ1-2
d_gene: TRBD1
abundance: NA
v_gene: TRBV3-1/TRBV3-2
CDR3aa: CASSQGGTGYGYTF
CDR3nt: TGTGCCAGCAGCCAAGGTGGGACAGGGTACGGCTACACCTTC

j_gene: TRBJ1-2
d_gene: NA
abundance: NA
v_gene: TRBV5-3
CDR3aa: CARSLKGNGYTF
CDR3nt: TGTGCCAGAAGCTTGAAGGGGAACGGCTACACCTTC

j_gene: TRBJ1-2
d_gene: NA
abundance: NA
v_gene: TRBV11-3
CDR3aa: CASSYASGGYTF
CDR3nt: TGTGCCAGCAGCTATGCCTCAGGGGGCTACACCTTC

j_gene: TRBJ1-4
d_gene: TRBD1
abundance: few
v_gene: TRBV30
CDR3aa: CAWSVQGAEKLFF
CDR3nt: TGTGCCTGGAGTGTCCAGGGGGCTGAAAAACTGTTTTTT

j_gene: TRBJ2-1
d_gene: NA
abundance: NA
v_gene: TRBV19
CDR3aa: CASSMLGGYNEQFF
CDR3nt: TGTGCCAGTAGTATGCTAGGTGGATACAATGAGCAGTTCTTC

j_gene: TRBJ2-1
d_gene: TRBD1
abundance: NA
v_gene: TRBV6-4
CDR3aa: CASSGQGVNEQFF
CDR3nt: TGTGCCAGCAGTGGACAGGGAGTGAATGAGCAGTTCTTC

j_gene: TRBJ1-1
d_gene: TRBD1
abundance: NA
v_gene: TRBV5-6
CDR3aa: CASSRREDRGTEAFF
CDR3nt: TGTGCCAGCAGCCGGAGAGAGGACAGGGGCACTGAAGCTTTCTTT

j_gene: TRBJ2-3
d_gene: NA
abundance: NA
v_gene: TRBV4-1
CDR3aa: CASSPRGYPSTDTQYF
CDR3nt: TGCGCCAGCAGCCCGAGAGGGTACCCAAGCACAGATACGCAGTATTTT

j_gene: TRBJ2-4
d_gene: NA
abundance: once
v_gene: TRBV15
CDR3aa: CATSREVRENIQYF
CDR3nt: TGTGCCACCAGCAGAGAGGTGAGAGAAAACATTCAGTACTTC

j_gene: TRBJ1-2
d_gene: TRBD1
abundance: NA
v_gene: TRBV3-1/TRBV3-2
CDR3aa: CASSRPDRDGYTF
CDR3nt: TGTGCCAGCAGCCGCCCCGACAGGGATGGCTACACCTTC

j_gene: TRBJ1-2
d_gene: NA
abundance: few
v_gene: TRBV5-1
CDR3aa: CASSLAGGYGYTF
CDR3nt: TGCGCCAGCAGCTTGGCCGGGGGCTATGGCTACACCTTC

j_gene: TRBJ2-5
d_gene: NA
abundance: few
v_gene: TRBV7-2
CDR3aa: CASTLIRETQYF
CDR3nt: TGTGCCAGCACCCTCATCAGAGAGACCCAGTACTTC

j_gene: TRBJ1-2
d_gene: TRBD1
abundance: NA
v_gene: TRBV11-2
CDR3aa: CASSLDRRGTGEPGYGYTF
CDR3nt: TGTGCCAGCAGCTTAGATAGACGGGGGACAGGAGAACCAGGCTATGGCTACACCTTC

j_gene: TRBJ2-7
d_gene: NA
abundance: once
v_gene: TRBV4-2
CDR3aa: CASSHGRGAVYEQYF
CDR3nt: TGTGCCAGCAGCCACGGACGCGGAGCGGTCTACGAGCAGTACTTC

j_gene: TRBJ2-3
d_gene: TRBD2
abundance: NA
v_gene: TRBV7-6
CDR3aa: CASSPTHPGLAGLTTDTQYF
CDR3nt: TGTGCCAGCAGCCCCACCCACCCGGGACTAGCGGGGTTAACCACAGATACGCAGTATTTT

j_gene: TRBJ1-2
d_gene: TRBD1
abundance: NA
v_gene: TRBV7-9
CDR3aa: CASSGRDSVTGRGYTF
CDR3nt: TGTGCCAGCAGCGGACGGGACAGCGTAACCGGCCGGGGCTACACCTTC

j_gene: TRBJ2-3
d_gene: TRBD2
abundance: NA
v_gene: TRBV7-2
CDR3aa: CASSPRRGAQIDTQYF
CDR3nt: TGTGCCAGCAGCCCCAGGCGGGGGGCGCAGATAGATACGCAGTATTTT

j_gene: TRBJ2-1
d_gene: TRBD2
abundance: few
v_gene: TRBV5-4
CDR3aa: CASSQPRSGGAYEQFF
CDR3nt: TGTGCCAGCAGCCAGCCGAGGAGCGGGGGGGCCTATGAGCAGTTCTTC

j_gene: TRBJ1-6
d_gene: TRBD1
abundance: NA
v_gene: TRBV5-1
CDR3aa: CASSSTGQGEGSPLHF
CDR3nt: TGCGCCAGCAGCTCCACCGGACAGGGTGAAGGTTCACCCCTCCACTTT

j_gene: TRBJ1-1
d_gene: TRBD1
abundance: NA
v_gene: TRBV30
CDR3aa: CAWGVGTGAEAFF
CDR3nt: TGTGCCTGGGGGGTAGGGACAGGGGCTGAAGCTTTCTTT

j_gene: TRBJ1-1
d_gene: NA
abundance: NA
v_gene: TRBV5-1
CDR3aa: CASSRSGRDTEAFF
CDR3nt: TGCGCCAGCAGCCGGTCCGGGAGGGACACTGAAGCTTTCTTT

j_gene: TRBJ2-7
d_gene: NA
abundance: NA
v_gene: TRBV5-1
CDR3aa: CASSSTYEQYF
CDR3nt: TGCGCCAGCAGCTCTACTTACGAGCAGTACTTC

j_gene: TRBJ2-3
d_gene: NA
abundance: NA
v_gene: TRBV7-8
CDR3aa: CASRRTASQDTQYF
CDR3nt: TGTGCCAGCCGACGGACAGCCTCTCAAGATACGCAGTATTTT

j_gene: TRBJ1-1
d_gene: NA
abundance: NA
v_gene: TRBV2
CDR3aa: CASNRLGASRAFF
CDR3nt: TGTGCCAGCAACCGGTTGGGGGCCAGCCGAGCTTTCTTT

j_gene: TRBJ2-5
d_gene: TRBD2
abundance: NA
v_gene: TRBV30
CDR3aa: CAWAGGRMETQYF
CDR3nt: TGTGCCTGGGCGGGGGGGCGGATGGAGACCCAGTACTTC

j_gene: TRBJ2-7
d_gene: TRBD1
abundance: NA
v_gene: TRBV7-2
CDR3aa: CASSPDRLRSYEQYF
CDR3nt: TGTGCCAGCAGCCCGGACAGGCTTCGCTCCTACGAGCAGTACTTC

j_gene: TRBJ2-5
d_gene: TRBD1
abundance: NA
v_gene: TRBV14
CDR3aa: CASSFRTGALLYQETQYF
CDR3nt: TGTGCCAGCAGCTTTAGGACAGGGGCATTACTGTACCAAGAGACCCAGTACTTC

j_gene: TRBJ2-3
d_gene: TRBD2
abundance: NA
v_gene: TRBV30
CDR3aa: CAYLAGGFTDTQYF
CDR3nt: TGTGCCTACCTAGCGGGGGGATTCACAGATACGCAGTATTTT

j_gene: TRBJ1-2
d_gene: NA
abundance: NA
v_gene: TRBV11-2
CDR3aa: CASSLDSTAHYGYTF
CDR3nt: TGTGCCAGCAGCTTAGATTCGACAGCACACTATGGCTACACCTTC

j_gene: TRBJ1-5
d_gene: NA
abundance: NA
v_gene: TRBV4-2
CDR3aa: CASSQDGGGNQPQHF
CDR3nt: TGTGCCAGCAGCCAAGACGGAGGCGGCAATCAGCCCCAGCATTTT

j_gene: TRBJ1-1
d_gene: TRBD1
abundance: NA
v_gene: TRBV3-1/TRBV3-2
CDR3aa: CASSQAGQENTEAFF
CDR3nt: TGTGCCAGCAGCCAAGCGGGACAGGAGAACACTGAAGCTTTCTTT

j_gene: TRBJ2-4
d_gene: NA
abundance: NA
v_gene: TRBV18
CDR3aa: CASSPGQGGKNIQYF
CDR3nt: TGTGCCAGCTCACCCGGGCAGGGCGGCAAAAACATTCAGTACTTC

j_gene: TRBJ1-2
d_gene: NA
abundance: once
v_gene: TRBV13
CDR3aa: CASSFSRALGGYTF
CDR3nt: TGTGCCAGCAGCTTCTCGCGGGCCTTGGGAGGCTACACCTTC

j_gene: TRBJ2-3
d_gene: TRBD1
abundance: NA
v_gene: TRBV3-1/TRBV3-2
CDR3aa: CASSQVTGSKPTDTQYF
CDR3nt: TGTGCCAGCAGCCAAGTGACAGGGTCTAAACCCACAGATACGCAGTATTTT

j_gene: TRBJ1-1
d_gene: TRBD1
abundance: NA
v_gene: TRBV7-8
CDR3aa: CASSHRGLNTEAFF
CDR3nt: TGTGCCAGCAGCCACAGGGGGTTGAACACTGAAGCTTTCTTT

j_gene: TRBJ1-2
d_gene: NA
abundance: NA
v_gene: TRBV6-2/TRBV6-3
CDR3aa: CASSYSKAGAYGYTF
CDR3nt: TGTGCCAGCAGTTACTCGAAAGCAGGGGCGTATGGCTACACCTTC

j_gene: TRBJ2-1
d_gene: TRBD1
abundance: NA
v_gene: TRBV5-4
CDR3aa: CASSEPGQSYNEQFF
CDR3nt: TGTGCCAGCAGCGAACCGGGACAGTCTTACAATGAGCAGTTCTTC

j_gene: TRBJ1-2
d_gene: TRBD1
abundance: few
v_gene: TRBV7-2
CDR3aa: CASSFTQGAGYGYTF
CDR3nt: TGTGCCAGCAGCTTTACCCAGGGGGCAGGCTATGGCTACACCTTC

j_gene: TRBJ1-2
d_gene: NA
abundance: NA
v_gene: TRBV9
CDR3aa: CASSPEQGYGYTF
CDR3nt: TGTGCCAGCAGCCCTGAACAGGGCTATGGCTACACCTTC

j_gene: TRBJ1-2
d_gene: NA
abundance: NA
v_gene: TRBV6-5
CDR3aa: CASSYLARNYGYTF
CDR3nt: TGTGCCAGCAGTTACCTAGCCCGGAACTATGGCTACACCTTC

j_gene: TRBJ2-2
d_gene: NA
abundance: NA
v_gene: TRBV5-1
CDR3aa: CASSLGIRDSGELFF
CDR3nt: TGCGCCAGCAGCTTGGGTATCCGGGACTCCGGGGAGCTGTTTTTT